These 2 T cell receptor beta chains were all obtained from the same sample, sequenced in a study of early T cells in non-severe SARS-CoV-2 infection. One entry per CDR3 protein results from TCRdb running MiXCR on the 5' RACE reads. The table has 35,000 to 40,000 distinct CDR3 sequences, nearly 6% seen once. Material for sequencing was whole blood. The receptors were gathered from an adult who was a healthcare worker with PCR-confirmed SARS-CoV-2 infection or an uninfected control (not recorded which).

This clonotype was found many times. The rearrangement links TRBV20-1 to TRBJ2-1; D is perhaps TRBD2 (5 bases). The CDR3 length is 13 residues. In germline, CDR1 is DFQATT, CDR2 SNEGSKA (reference sequence). V lost 3 bases to trimming and J lost 7 bases, with 13 bases between them. The DNA of the CDR3 is TGCAGTGCTAGTGGAGTGGGAGTTAATGAGCAGTTCTTC. It encodes CSASGVGVNEQFF.

This clonotype occurred many times. The genes are TRBV20-1 and TRBJ2-7; D possibly corresponds to TRBD1 (5 bases). Trimming took 5 bases from V and 6 from J, leaving 23 bases between them. Germline V gene lookup returns CDR1 DFQATT and CDR2 SNEGSKA (reference sequence). CDR3 size: 15 residues. The DNA of the CDR3 is TGCAGTGCTCTCCAACAAGACCCCTATCAGGGCGAGCAGTACTTC. It is translated as CSALQQDPYQGEQYF.